This T cell receptor (beta chain) emerged from a study of early T cells in non-severe SARS-CoV-2 infection. Study results and caveats: Anti-spike CD8 responses were favored in VDJdb matching, and private and CD4 specificities were missed.

Attached unique molecular identifiers marked individual cDNA molecules. TCRdb passed the 5' RACE reads through MiXCR, listing each CDR3 protein once. The table includes around 80,000 distinct CDR3 sequences, less than 15% detected once. The CDR3 sequence is 15 residues long. V lost 2 bases to trimming and J lost 2 bases; unmatched junction nucleotides: 1. Germline loops: CDR1 SGHRS, CDR2 YFSETQ. This clonotype was counted many times. Its specificity is not known. V is TRBV5-1 and J is TRBJ2-1; 10 bases are a match to TRBD1. The origin of this receptor is an adult who was a healthcare worker with PCR-confirmed SARS-CoV-2 infection or an uninfected control (not recorded which). Sequencing input: whole blood. The CDR3, as DNA: TGCGCCAGCAGCTTTGGACAGGGGGCCTACAATGAGCAGTTCTTC. Protein product: CASSFGQGAYNEQFF.